The following is a T cell receptor (beta chain) sequence with its context. Its antigen has not been determined. Per-nucleotide qualities are absent, and no much larger clonotype sits a single base away. The source of the sample is a study of cytomegalovirus exposure and HLA in healthy donors (dated by TCRdb to 2016 to 2017). Background for the entire study: The 500 to 800 repertoires of the first cohort and the roughly 120 validation repertoires were produced on the same platform, according to a later analysis. Along with the approximately 600-subject first cohort, a separate validation cohort of about 110 different subjects was used. The aim of the study was to test whether cataloging public T cell receptors could identify signatures of past pathogen exposure. To predict cytomegalovirus infection status, the study brought together high-throughput TCR immunosequencing, statistical association of individual TCRs with disease status, and machine learning.

The junction shows trimming of 8 bases on V and 3 bases on J, plus 8 bases between the germline ends. The CDR3 starts with the cysteine, ends with the phenylalanine, and has 11 residues. The CDR3 DNA has 33 bases and is translated from base 1. Reading the germline V gene gives CDR1 MGHDK and CDR2 SYGVNS. Receptor amplification or capture employed the immunoSEQ multiplex PCR assay. The study's processing was this. A statistical classification framework was built for diagnosing cytomegalovirus status from the catalog of TCR beta chain sequences. TCRdb provides this immuneACCESS table in a form limited to in-frame rearrangements. Some clones are lacking; in checked studies, under half of them reflect an unresolved V gene, and why the rest are absent is not known. D and trimming come from the DNA, and the V and J calls and clone size come from that table. Here the sample has tens of thousands of clones; 91% occur a single time. The leading ten clones occupy over 2% of the sample.

The paper's findings and limits, for the study overall: A total of 150 or so TCR beta chains were listed by the study as associated with cytomegalovirus. The classifier was reported to diagnose cytomegalovirus status with high specificity and sensitivity in both the original and validation cohorts. Across donors, most TCR sequences were observed very rarely, whereas some public TCRs were present in many individuals. The authors suggested that the approach could potentially be extended to other disease states and immunological phenotypes. The validation cohort had no HLA typing available for a later analysis, so co-occurrence within that cohort was assessed over all 120 or so repertoires. Subsequent analysis determined that TCRs grouped into clusters in the first cohort also showed a tendency toward co-occurrence across the 130 or so validation repertoires, and about 94% of cluster scores exceeded 0. Three of the identified cytomegalovirus-associated TCR beta chains were confirmed in vitro to be specific for cytomegalovirus antigens.

The donors belonged to the validation cohort of about 130 subjects, which was separate from the approximately 700-subject first cohort. The chain uses TRBV25-1 and TRBJ2-7; matching of 6 bases hints at TRBD1 as the D gene. The sample was PBMCs. The sequence was obtained from a young woman in good health and CMV-seronegative. The CDR3 protein sequence reads: CASADSYEQYF. The bases read TGTGCCAGCGCGGACAGCTACGAGCAGTACTTC.